The clone carrying this T cell receptor (beta chain) was seen many times. Its specificity is not known. The data derive from a study of T-cell memory formation after mild COVID-19. From germline, CDR1 is SGHTA and CDR2 FQGNSA. Between the trimmed V and J ends, which lost 5 bases and 12 bases, there was a span of 10 bases. The CDR3 runs to 10 residues. Findings and limits, study-wide: Pre-infection memory held some responding clones, suggesting pre-existing cross-reactive T cells responded. Contracting CD8+ clones were enriched in EMRA, CD4+ mainly in CM and EM. Confirmation was lacking for SARS-CoV-2 specificity of second-wave clones that peaked on day 37.

Amplification by 5'RACE using constant-segment primers produced TCR alpha and TCR beta cDNA libraries that carried sample barcodes and UMIs. TCRdb passed the 5' RACE reads through MiXCR, listing each CDR3 protein once. The sample gives about 44,000 distinct CDR3 sequences, 6% to 9.5% of which show up once; approximately 1.5% is in the top ten. The V and J genes are TRBV7-2 and TRBJ1-2; D is undetermined. Sequencing was carried out using PBMCs or a T cell subset sorted from them (not recorded which). The TCR sequence derives from a man younger than 35 who had mild COVID-19 (a few samples of this study predate the infection). Cell type and time point are not known. The CDR3 coding sequence is TGTGCCAGCAGCCTCCCGGCTAACACCTTC. This translates into CASSLPANTF.